Shown below are 9 T cell receptor beta chains from a single sample sequenced in a study of T cell responses to AZD1222 COVID-19 vaccine. The protocol was immunoSEQ multiplex PCR, while the TCRdb copy is restricted to in-frame clones and leaves out a portion. The sample consists of fewer than 120,000 clones, 70% to 90% of them appearing once. The sample was peripheral blood, taken on day 0 of AZD1222 vaccination. The receptors stem from an adult in good health.

The chain is built from TRBV2 and TRBJ2-5, with 8 bases identical to TRBD2. The CDR3 length is 15 residues. The V gene's germline CDR1 is SNHLY and CDR2 FYNNEI. V lost 6 bases and J lost 6; bases outside the gene matches: 12. CDR3 bases: TGTGCCAGCAGCCTGGGAGCTAGCGGGCGACAGACCCAGTACTTC. This translates into CASSLGASGRQTQYF.

The CDR3 region has the DNA TGTGCCAGCAAAAAGACAGGGTCCAACTATGGCTACACCTTC. It yields the protein CASKKTGSNYGYTF. V and J are TRBV6-5 and TRBJ1-2; TRBD1 agrees at 7 bases. Germline CDR1 is MNHEY and CDR2 is SVGAGI. The CDR3 totals 14 residues. After removal of 7 bases from V and 2 bases from J, the junction contained 7 bases not matched to a gene.

The chain combines TRBV28 with TRBJ2-7; D may be TRBD1 (6 bases). V dropped 0 bases and J dropped 7 bases, with 13 bases sitting between them. This CDR3 comprises 14 residues. Germline assignment: CDR1 MDHEN and CDR2 SYDVKM. The CDR3 DNA follows: TGTGCCAGCAGTTTATGGGAAATTCAGGGGGAGCAGTACTTC. It translates to CASSLWEIQGEQYF.

The genes are TRBV13 and TRBJ1-2; TRBD1 might be the D (5 bases). The CDR3 covers 15 residues. Germline V CDR1 and CDR2: PRHDT, FYEKMQ (reference sequence). Trimming removed 7 bases at V and 2 bases at J, with 17 bases between. CDR3 DNA: TGTGCCAGCACCCTCTGGGGGGGATCAAACTATGGCTACACCTTC. Protein sequence: CASTLWGGSNYGYTF.

This CDR3 is CASSTTGTGSYEQYF. The CDR3 nucleotides are TGTGCCAGCAGTACCACCGGGACAGGTTCCTACGAGCAGTACTTC. The chain recombines TRBV27 with TRBJ2-7; 8 positions agree with TRBD1. This CDR3 spans 15 amino acids. Unmatched junction bases numbered 7, after V lost 5 bases and J lost 1 base. Germline CDR1 reads MNHEY; CDR2 reads SMNVEV (reference sequence).

The chain uses TRBV12-3 or TRBV12-4 and TRBJ2-2; no definite D call. V was pared by 3 bases and J by 5 bases, with 4 bases between. The CDR3 extends over 12 amino acids. The CDR3 reads CASSFETGELFF. In nucleotides, the CDR3 is TGTGCCAGCAGTTTTGAAACCGGGGAGCTGTTTTTT.

The chain is built from TRBV15 and TRBJ1-6; D call uncertain. V was trimmed by 0 bases and J by 7 bases, leaving 4 bases between them. Germline V gene sequence: CDR1 LNHNV, CDR2 YYDKDF (reference sequence). The CDR3 sequence is 13 residues long. As DNA, the CDR3 is TGTGCCACCAGCAGAGAACCAAATTCACCCCTCCACTTT. Its translation is CATSREPNSPLHF.

This clone was seen a handful of times. This chain links TRBV25-1 with TRBJ1-2; 8 positions match TRBD1. CDR1 MGHDK and CDR2 SYGVNS come from the germline V gene. CDR3 size: 17 residues. V was clipped by 3 bases and J by 0 bases; unmatched bases: 9. The CDR3 is CASSEPGTGASNYGYTF. CDR3 nucleotides: TGTGCCAGCAGTGAGCCCGGGACAGGCGCTTCTAACTATGGCTACACCTTC.

This rearrangement joins TRBV12-3 or TRBV12-4 to TRBJ2-1, with unresolved D. CDR3 size: 12 residues. With 2 bases removed from V and 6 bases from J, the gap between germline ends came to 5 bases. CDR3 DNA: TGTGCCAGCAGTTTAATCGGCAATGAGCAGTTCTTC. This sequence encodes CASSLIGNEQFF.